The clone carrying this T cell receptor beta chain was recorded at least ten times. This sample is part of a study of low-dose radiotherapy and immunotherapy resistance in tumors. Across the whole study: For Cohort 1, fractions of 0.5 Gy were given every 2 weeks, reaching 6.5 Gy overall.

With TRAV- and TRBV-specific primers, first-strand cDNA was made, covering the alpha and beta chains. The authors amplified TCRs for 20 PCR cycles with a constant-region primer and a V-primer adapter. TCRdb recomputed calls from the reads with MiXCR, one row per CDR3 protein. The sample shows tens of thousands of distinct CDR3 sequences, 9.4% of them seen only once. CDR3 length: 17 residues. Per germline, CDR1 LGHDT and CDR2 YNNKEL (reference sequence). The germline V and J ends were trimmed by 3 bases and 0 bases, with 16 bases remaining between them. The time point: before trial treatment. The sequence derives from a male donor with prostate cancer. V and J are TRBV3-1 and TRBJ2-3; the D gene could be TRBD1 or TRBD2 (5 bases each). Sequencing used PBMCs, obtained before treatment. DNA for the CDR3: TGTGCCAGCAGCCATGATCCAGGGACCTCTAGCACAGATACGCAGTATTTT. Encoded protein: CASSHDPGTSSTDTQYF.